This T cell receptor (beta chain) was profiled in a study of blood T cells in healthy people across ages. Study-level results: Estimated diversity that came from one million T cells was considered an underestimate.

Note on this clonotype: Its antigen remains unknown.

V lost 5 bases, J lost 3 bases, and 6 bases stayed unmatched. The CDR3 loop spans 15 amino acids. Sample-barcoded 5' priming and a J-beta primer mix drove a second PCR of about 6 to 12 cycles. TCRdb passed the 5' RACE reads through MiXCR, listing each CDR3 protein once. The table lists around 850,000 distinct CDR3 sequences, 35% to 40% of them singletons. The receptor was derived from a man in his late teens or twenties in good health. This chain links TRBV12-3 or TRBV12-4 with TRBJ2-2, with 7 bases fitting TRBD1. Sequences were obtained from blood. For the CDR3, the DNA is TGTGCCAGCAGTCCTAACAGGGGCTACACCGGGGAGCTGTTTTTT. Translating gives CASSPNRGYTGELFF.